The TCR beta chain described here comes from a study of T cells in Graves' hyperthyroidism and ophthalmopathy. Study-level results: Ophthalmopathy was model-predicted a median approximately 6.4 months pre-onset.

Authors of the study amplified TCR beta CDR3 regions from RNA transcripts. The HTBI set primed first-round TCR CDR3 RT-PCR. One entry per CDR3 protein results from TCRdb running MiXCR on the multiplex PCR reads. The sample contains 650,000 to 750,000 distinct CDR3 sequences, 14% of which appear only once. Germline-derived CDR1 and CDR2 are DFQATT and SNEGSKA (reference sequence). Trimming left V 6 bases short and J 1 base short, with 8 bases between. This CDR3 has 12 residues. Remarks on this clonotype: Antigen: not known.

The rearrangement uses TRBV20-1 and TRBJ2-3, with D uncertain. Sequences were obtained from blood. The TCR was taken from a woman aged 18 to 35 with Graves' hyperthyroidism. For the CDR3, the DNA is TGCAGTGCCACCCGGGGCACAGATACGCAGTATTTT. Translating gives CSATRGTDTQYF.